This T cell receptor (beta chain) came from a study of blood T cell repertoires in COVID-19. Study background: T cells, B-cell-depleted T cells, or PBMCs provided the cDNA or gDNA that served as material.

In this sample, this clone turned up a few times. CDR3 size: 11 residues. The germline gives CDR1 SQVTM, CDR2 ANQGSEA. The V and J ends lost 0 bases and 9 bases respectively, with 9 bases between them. Only in-frame clones appear in the TCRdb table, and some are missing; sequencing was by immunoSEQ multiplex PCR. The table includes more than 100,000 clones, around nine tenths detected once. The chain uses TRBV29-1 and TRBJ2-7, with D uncertain. This TCR was recovered from a man in his fifties with active or convalescent COVID-19. Sequencing used peripheral blood. CDR3 coding DNA: TGCAGCGTTGAAGAGGGCCACGGGCAGTACTTC. It translates to CSVEEGHGQYF.